Presented here are 2 T cell receptor beta chains from one specimen sequenced in a study of blood T cell repertoires in COVID-19. The method was immunoSEQ multiplex PCR; TCRdb's version includes in-frame clones alone and lacks a portion of them. The sample yields fewer than 200,000 clones, roughly 84% seen once. The sequenced sample consisted of peripheral blood. These receptors all stem from a human donor in a cohort sampled during active COVID-19.

The chain recombines TRBV6-4 with TRBJ2-1; 7 bases line up with TRBD2. CDR1 and CDR2 (germline): MRHNA, SNTAGT. V shed 8 bases and J 5 bases; nucleotides not matched to a gene: 12. The CDR3 runs 15 residues. This CDR3 reads CASSASSGGNNEQFF. The CDR3 DNA sequence: TGTGCCAGCTCTGCATCTAGCGGCGGTAACAATGAGCAGTTCTTC.

This chain joins TRBV6-2 or TRBV6-3 and TRBJ2-7; TRBD2 matches 9 bases. CDR1 is MNHEY, CDR2 SVGEGT, per germline. The junction had 5 bases not matched to a gene; V was cut back by 5 bases and J by 0 bases. The CDR3 extends over 15 amino acids. The CDR3 DNA reads TGTGCCAGCAGTCTTAGCGGGAGCCCCTCCTACGAGCAGTACTTC. This codes for CASSLSGSPSYEQYF.